Reported below is one TCR beta chain. The antigen remains undetermined. The data are from a study of graft-versus-host responses after intestinal transplantation. Study-level results: Those patients showing graft-donor T cell macrochimerism displayed high graft-versus-host to host-versus-graft clonal ratios in allografts.

Per the germline V gene, CDR1 is SGHTS and CDR2 is YDEGEE. Trimming at V came to 3 bases and at J to 8 bases, leaving 12 bases not matched to a gene. This CDR3 region has 17 residues. Sequencing used immunoSEQ multiplex PCR; TCRdb keeps in-frame clones, though not all of them. The sample consists of about 81,000 clones, around 90% of them appearing once. The sequencing used unstimulated CD4+ T cells sorted from spleen or lymph node cells, collected before transplant. V gene TRBV5-8 combines with J gene TRBJ2-1; 12 nucleotides match TRBD2. The origin of this receptor is a human donor who was the organ donor for an intestinal transplant. CDR3 DNA sequence: TGTGCCAGCAGCTACTACCGGACTAGCGGGACCCTCCATGAGCAGTTCTTC. Protein sequence: CASSYYRTSGTLHEQFF.